These 14 T cell receptor beta chains came from one sample sequenced in a study of response to subunit inactivated influenza vaccine. TCRdb reanalysed the RT-PCR reads using MiXCR and keeps one entry per CDR3 protein. Of about 800,000 distinct CDR3 sequences listed, 21% are singletons. The material sequenced was PBMCs from blood, taken 4 to 6 days after vaccination. The source is a man over 45 who received an inactivated influenza vaccine.

Here the CDR3 reads CASSPLLSNTEAFF. The DNA of the CDR3 is TGTGCCAGCTCACCACTATTATCGAACACTGAAGCTTTCTTT. V and J are TRBV18 and TRBJ1-1; D not certain. The CDR3 length is 14 residues. V dropped 1 base and J dropped 1 base, with 7 bases sitting between them. The germline V gene encodes CDR1 KGHSH and CDR2 LQKENI. Complete variable domain (other parts from reference TRBV18 and TRBJ1-1): NAGVMQNPRHLVRRRGQEARLRCSPMKGHSHVYWYRQLPEEGLKFMVYLQKENIIDESGMPKERFSAEFPKEGPSILRIQQVVRGDSAAYFCASSPLLSNTEAFFGQGTRLTVV.

The J gene is TRBJ1-2, the V gene TRBV4-2; D call uncertain. The V end was cut by 10 bases, the J end by 9 bases, with 18 bases between. This CDR3 region has 12 residues. CDR1 is LGHNA, CDR2 YNFKEQ, per germline. In nucleotides, the CDR3 is TGTGCCATGGGCCTTGGGCTCTTTTGCTACACCTTC. Its protein is CAMGLGLFCYTF.

This chain connects TRBV19 to TRBJ2-6; D uncertain. CDR1 is LNHDA and CDR2 is SQIVND in the germline V gene (reference sequence). The CDR3 consists of 15 residues. V was cut by 3 bases and J by 9 bases, with 15 bases left in between. In nucleotides, the CDR3 is TGTGCCAGTAGTATCAGGTGGCGGCTCAACAACGTCCTGACTTTC. Translated, it gives CASSIRWRLNNVLTF.

The V and J genes are TRBV4-2 and TRBJ1-1; D remains unclear. The CDR3 has 16 amino acids. CDR1 LGHNA and CDR2 YNFKEQ come from the germline V gene. The V and J ends lost 1 base and 7 bases respectively, with 19 bases between them. In nucleotides, the CDR3 is TGTGCCAGCAGCCAAGCTGCAGGTGGCGGTGGTATTGAAGCTTTCTTT. It translates to CASSQAAGGGGIEAFF.

This clonotype was detected ten times or more. The chain combines TRBV29-1 with TRBJ2-7, with 9 bases aligning to TRBD1. Looked up from germline, CDR1 is SQVTM and CDR2 is ANQGSEA. The CDR3 contains 13 residues. V gave up 5 bases and J gave up 6 bases; unmatched junction bases: 8. CDR3 sequence: CSVSQGAGFEQYF. Written as DNA, the CDR3 is TGCAGCGTTTCACAGGGGGCAGGTTTCGAGCAGTACTTC.

The chain employs TRBV5-1 and TRBJ1-3; D unclear. This CDR3 comprises 16 residues. The germline V gene has CDR1 SGHRS and CDR2 YFSETQ. V gave up 5 bases and J gave up 0 bases, with 15 bases separating them. For the CDR3, the DNA is TGCGCCAGCAGTGACACAGTTTCGAGCTCTGGAAACACCATATATTTT. Amino acids: CASSDTVSSSGNTIYF.

The rearrangement joins TRBV28 to TRBJ2-2, with 7 bases aligning to TRBD1. The CDR3 covers 15 residues. Unmatched junction bases numbered 9, after V lost 4 bases and J lost 7 bases. Germline assignment: CDR1 MDHEN and CDR2 SYDVKM. The CDR3 coding sequence is TGTGCCAGCAGTTGGACACAGGGGCGAGGCGGGGAGCTGTTTTTT. Protein sequence: CASSWTQGRGGELFF.

The rearrangement joins TRBV7-2 to TRBJ1-2; 11 bases are a match to TRBD1. Trimming took 5 bases from V and 8 from J; bases not matched to a gene: 7. This CDR3 has 14 amino acids. Germline loops: CDR1 SGHTA, CDR2 FQGNSA. The CDR3 DNA sequence: TGTGCCAGCAGCCACGGACAGGGGGCGACCGGCTACACCTTC. Translated, it gives CASSHGQGATGYTF.

This clonotype was counted only a few times. This sequence joins TRBV20-1 and TRBJ2-5; D unresolved. CDR1 DFQATT and CDR2 SNEGSKA come from the germline V gene (reference sequence). Trimming left V 2 bases short and J 4 bases short, with 5 bases between. There are 11 residues in the CDR3. Here the CDR3 reads CSARPAETQYF. DNA of the CDR3: TGCAGTGCTAGACCTGCAGAGACCCAGTACTTC.

The chain combines TRBV6-5 with TRBJ2-2, with 8 bases lining up with TRBD2. Looked up from germline, CDR1 is MNHEY and CDR2 is SVGAGI. V gave up 0 bases and J gave up 6 bases; unmatched junction bases: 6. This CDR3 is built from 16 residues. The CDR3 DNA reads TGTGCCAGCAGTTACTCGATAGGACTAGCTGCCGGGGAGCTGTTTTTT. This encodes CASSYSIGLAAGELFF.

In its sample, this clonotype was seen many times. The V call is TRBV29-1, the J call TRBJ2-1; 11 positions agree with TRBD1. The CDR3 totals 14 residues. Per the germline V gene, CDR1 is SQVTM and CDR2 is ANQGSEA. Trimming at V came to 6 bases and at J to 9 bases, leaving 10 bases not matched to a gene. CDR3 sequence: CSVYKDRGQVEQFF. The CDR3 DNA reads as TGCAGCGTGTACAAGGACAGGGGGCAGGTTGAGCAGTTCTTC.

This clonotype came up a few times. The chain is built from TRBV7-2 and TRBJ2-1, with D maybe TRBD2 (6 bases). The CDR3 has 15 amino acids. With 1 base removed from V and 11 bases from J, the gap between germline ends came to 18 bases. Germline lookup yields CDR1 SGHTA and CDR2 FQGNSA. CDR3 in amino acids: CASSLEIHSSAKQFF. In DNA form, the CDR3 reads TGTGCCAGCAGCTTAGAGATCCACTCTAGCGCGAAGCAGTTCTTC.

J is TRBJ2-7 and V is TRBV11-2; D uncertain. With 1 base removed from V and 6 bases from J, the gap between germline ends came to 7 bases. Germline CDR1 is SGHAT and CDR2 is FQNNGV. CDR3 length: 12 residues. For the CDR3, the DNA is TGTGCCAGCAGCTTAGGCTGGGCCGAGCAGTACTTC. Its protein product is CASSLGWAEQYF. Variable domain in full (rest from reference TRBV11-2 and TRBJ2-7): EAGVAQSPRYKIIEKRQSVAFWCNPISGHATLYWYQQILGQGPKLLIQFQNNGVVDDSQLPKDRFSAERLKGVDSTLKIQPAKLEDSAVYLCASSLGWAEQYFGPGTRLTVT.

The V and J genes are TRBV15 and TRBJ2-7, with D possibly matching TRBD1 (5 bases). This CDR3 region has 15 residues. Deletions cut 0 bases from V and 7 bases from J, with 16 bases between. Germline CDR1 is LNHNV and CDR2 is YYDKDF (reference sequence). This chain's CDR3 is CATSRDLGRPGEQYF. The CDR3 DNA is TGTGCCACCAGCAGAGATCTCGGCCGTCCAGGGGAGCAGTACTTC.